This T cell receptor beta chain was sequenced in a study of CD8+ T cells in alopecia areata (dated by TCRdb to 2016 to 2019). Regarding the complete study: The treated patients, all with moderate-to-severe alopecia areata, were enrolled in an open-label pilot trial of oral tofacitinib given at 5 to 10 mg twice daily. Patients stayed on tofacitinib for 6 to 18 months and then had 6 months of follow-up off drug so that delayed response and recurrence could be assessed. Disease severity in treated patients was measured with the SALT score, which quantifies the percentage of affected scalp surface area. The study used high-throughput TCRbeta sequencing to examine T cell clonal expansion in alopecia areata, in both the C3H/HeJ mouse model and human patients. On the human side, TCRbeta sequencing was run on scalp tissue and on sorted CD4+ and CD8+ peripheral blood T cells from healthy controls and from alopecia areata patients with either patchy or totalis/universalis disease. Biopsies were taken from tofacitinib-treated patients at baseline and again at 4 and 24 weeks into treatment, and several of those patients also had a later scalp biopsy. Clonality in the scalp was compared among normal scalp (n=4), patchy alopecia areata scalp (n=8), and alopecia totalis/universalis scalp (n=8). RNA was extracted with the PAXgene miRNA kit for fixed scalp, the miRNeasy kit for PBMCs, and the RNeasy kit for mouse skin. Amplification of TCRbeta CDR3 regions was done by immunoSEQ multiplex PCR using 35 Vbeta forward primers and 13 Jbeta reverse primers.

This clone was observed a single time. Its cognate antigen has yet to be identified. No qualities accompany the bases; no much larger clone lies one base away. From the germline V gene, CDR1 is SGHTA and CDR2 is FQGNSA. Inclusive of the bounding cysteine and phenylalanine, the CDR3 is 17 residues long. Left in the record is the CDR3 DNA by itself, 51 bases read in frame from the first base. V drops 5 bases and J drops 4 bases, leaving 22 bases in between. Libraries were built with the immunoSEQ multiplex PCR assay. To provide template for TCR sequencing, every sample had RNA extracted and reverse transcribed into cDNA. First-strand cDNA was synthesized with SuperScript III using a 2:1 mix of oligo-dT and random hexamers. Amplification bias was assessed with a synthetic immune receptor repertoire, and residual bias was removed computationally. Concerning the study's data processing: Raw reads were preprocessed to remove errors, and CDR3 was defined according to IMGT conventions as the region from the conserved cysteine to phenylalanine. Clonality was computed by normalizing Shannon entropy by log2 of the number of productive unique TCRs and subtracting the result from 1. Whether scalp clones were CD4 or CD8 was inferred by matching scalp TCRbeta sequences against CD4 and CD8 repertoires sorted from blood. The clones in this table, taken by TCRdb from immuneACCESS, are in-frame only. Not every clone is retained; where verified, under half of the shortfall comes from an unresolved V gene, and the cause of the rest is unknown. That table supplies the V and J calls and clone size; D and trimming were determined from the DNA. Across this sample there are roughly 220,000 clones, with approximately 72% seen only once. The ten largest clones represent more than 1% of the sample.

Interpreted using the paper, the treatment or condition label stands for: oral pan-JAK inhibitor, 5-10 mg twice daily. Lesional scalp punch biopsies and peripheral blood were obtained from alopecia areata patients. PBMCs were isolated by density centrifugation and stained for CD3, CD4 and CD8, after which CD4+ and CD8+ T cells were sorted on a FACSAria. The paper's findings and limits, for the study overall: Scalp clonality and the number of expanded CD8+ clones among the top 100 scalp clones were significantly decreased by tofacitinib. Many expanded lesional clones were found to persist in scalp and blood during tofacitinib treatment, and relapse after treatment cessation may be partly explained by this persistence. Compared with mice, TCR sequences shared between patients were less clear, possibly partly because of HLA diversity across the patient population. The treated cohort was small, with a single nonresponder, so links between baseline CD8+ expansion and response need larger studies. Compared with normal scalp, lesional scalp, particularly in alopecia totalis/universalis, had higher clonality and more expanded CD8+ clones, which suggests antigenic drive. Unlike mouse skin, where gammadelta T cells dominate, normal human skin contains resident alphabeta T cells that get sequenced too, which complicates analysis of the scalp TCR repertoire.

The starting material was CD4+ T cells sorted from blood, obtained around week 46, from a patient treated with tofacitinib. The chain couples TRBV7-2 to TRBJ2-3, with no D gene named confidently. This TCR was recovered from a human donor with alopecia areata. The nucleotide sequence is TGTGCCAGCAGCCTAAACCGGGCGGCTGGCTTCTCAGATACGCAGTATTTT. This yields the protein CASSLNRAAGFSDTQYF.